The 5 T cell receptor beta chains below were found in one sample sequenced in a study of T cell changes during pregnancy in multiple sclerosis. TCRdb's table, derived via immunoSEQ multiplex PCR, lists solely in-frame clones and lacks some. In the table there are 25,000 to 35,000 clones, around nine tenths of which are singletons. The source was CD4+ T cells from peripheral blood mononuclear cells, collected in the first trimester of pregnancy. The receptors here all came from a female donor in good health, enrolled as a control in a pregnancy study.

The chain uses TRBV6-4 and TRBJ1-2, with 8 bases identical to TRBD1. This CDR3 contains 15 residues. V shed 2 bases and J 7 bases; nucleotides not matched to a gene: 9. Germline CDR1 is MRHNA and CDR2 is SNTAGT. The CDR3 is CASSDGQGAMRGYTF. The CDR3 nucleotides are TGTGCCAGCAGTGACGGCCAGGGGGCTATGCGTGGCTACACCTTC.

The CDR3 reads CATRGTGTTTTNEKLFF. Here the CDR3 DNA reads TGTGCCACCCGAGGGACAGGGACTACAACAACTAATGAAAAACTGTTTTTT. The gene calls are TRBV27 and TRBJ1-4; 9 nucleotides agree with TRBD1. Germline-derived CDR1 and CDR2 are MNHEY and SMNVEV (reference sequence). The CDR3 is 17 residues long. V lost 10 bases and J lost 0; bases outside the gene matches: 12.

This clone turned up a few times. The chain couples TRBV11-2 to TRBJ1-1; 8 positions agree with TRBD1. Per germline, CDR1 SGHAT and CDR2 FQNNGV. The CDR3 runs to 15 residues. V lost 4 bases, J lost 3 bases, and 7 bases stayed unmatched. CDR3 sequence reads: CASSSSDRADTEAFF. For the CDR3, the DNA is TGTGCCAGCAGCTCTTCGGACAGGGCAGACACTGAAGCTTTCTTT.

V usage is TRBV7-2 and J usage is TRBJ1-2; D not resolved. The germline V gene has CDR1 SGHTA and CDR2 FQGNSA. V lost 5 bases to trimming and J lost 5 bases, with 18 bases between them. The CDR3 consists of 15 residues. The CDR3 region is CASSTAGRSGYGYTF. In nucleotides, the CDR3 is TGTGCCAGCAGCACTGCTGGGCGTAGCGGGTATGGCTACACCTTC.

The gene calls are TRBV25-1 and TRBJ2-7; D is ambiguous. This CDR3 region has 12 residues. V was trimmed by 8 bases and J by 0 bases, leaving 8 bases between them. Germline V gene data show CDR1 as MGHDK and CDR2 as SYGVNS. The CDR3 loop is CASSENSYEQYF. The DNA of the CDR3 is TGTGCCAGCTCCGAGAACTCCTACGAGCAGTACTTC.